What follows are 20 T cell receptor beta chains derived from one specimen sequenced in a study of T-cell memory formation after mild COVID-19. TCRdb re-analysed the 5' RACE reads in MiXCR, keeping a single row per CDR3 protein. This sample yields roughly 410,000 distinct CDR3 sequences, of which 24% are seen a single time; around 8.7% belongs to the top ten. Material: PBMCs or a T cell subset sorted from them (not recorded which). The receptors stem from an adult woman who had mild COVID-19 (a few samples of this study predate the infection). Cell type and time point are not known.

The genes are TRBV5-1 and TRBJ1-1; D might be TRBD1 (5 bases). Trimming stripped 3 bases from V and 1 base from J, with 10 bases between. Germline loops: CDR1 SGHRS, CDR2 YFSETQ. The CDR3 is 14 residues long. CDR3 sequence: CASSSGGANTEAFF. CDR3 coding DNA: TGCGCCAGCAGCTCCGGTGGGGCGAACACTGAAGCTTTCTTT.

CDR3: CATSRDSPYEQYF. The CDR3 bases are TGTGCCACCAGCAGGGACTCGCCCTACGAGCAGTACTTC. V is TRBV24-1 and J is TRBJ2-7; maybe TRBD2 (6 bases). Deletions cut 7 bases from V and 2 bases from J, with 11 bases between. This CDR3 comprises 13 residues. Per the germline V gene, CDR1 is KGHDR and CDR2 is SFDVKD.

This clonotype was recorded a few times. The V call is TRBV11-3, the J call TRBJ2-3; D may match TRBD1 or TRBD2 (6 bases each). V lost 2 bases and J lost 4, with 10 bases in between. This CDR3 is 14 amino acids long. CDR1 is SGHNT and CDR2 is YENEEA in the germline V gene. CDR3 DNA: TGTGCCAGCAGCTTAAGACGGGGGCCAGATACGCAGTATTTT. Translating gives CASSLRRGPDTQYF.

This clonotype was detected a few times. This chain uses TRBV3-1 with TRBJ1-2; D unclear. The CDR3 contains 15 residues. CDR1 is LGHDT and CDR2 is YNNKEL in the germline V gene (reference sequence). Trimming stripped 1 base from V and 8 bases from J, with 17 bases between. DNA of the CDR3: TGTGCCAGCAGCCAAGGTGGACCTGAAACGTTGGGCTACACCTTC. Its protein is CASSQGGPETLGYTF.

This clonotype has a handful of counts. The chain carries TRBV5-1 and TRBJ2-1, with D perhaps TRBD1 or TRBD2 (5 bases each). This CDR3 region has 15 residues. Trimming took 1 base from V and 0 from J, leaving 8 bases between them. The germline gives CDR1 SGHRS, CDR2 YFSETQ. CDR3 amino acids: CASSLMGDSYNEQFF. CDR3 DNA sequence: TGCGCCAGCAGCTTGATGGGGGACTCCTACAATGAGCAGTTCTTC.

The chain employs TRBV7-8 and TRBJ2-1, with 7 bases that match TRBD2. The germline V gene has CDR1 SGHVS and CDR2 FQNEAQ. The CDR3 spans 16 residues. V was clipped by 7 bases and J by 8 bases; unmatched bases: 17. This CDR3 is CASIPSRSGLLDEQFF. Written as DNA, the CDR3 is TGTGCCAGCATACCCTCTAGATCGGGACTATTAGATGAGCAGTTCTTC.

This clonotype was observed a handful of times. The chain links TRBV4-3 to TRBJ1-6; 7 bases are a match to TRBD1. Germline V gene lookup returns CDR1 LGHNA and CDR2 YSLEER. Trimming took 0 bases from V and 10 from J; bases not matched to a gene: 9. The CDR3 covers 16 residues. CDR3: CASSQDPGTAGSPLHF. As DNA, the CDR3 is TGCGCCAGCAGCCAAGACCCCGGGACAGCAGGCTCACCCCTCCACTTT.

The chain carries TRBV24-1 and TRBJ2-1; D remains unclear. This CDR3 has 15 residues. Trimming shortened V by 4 bases and J by 10 bases, and 19 bases separated the two germline ends. Per germline, CDR1 KGHDR and CDR2 SFDVKD. In DNA, the CDR3 is TGTGCCACCAGTGACCGGGCCCCCCATGGGCGGGAGCAGTTCTTC. As protein: CATSDRAPHGREQFF.

Comment on this clonotype: A junction boundary mismatches the germline segment, possibly from a read error. The V and J genes are TRBV12-3 or TRBV12-4 and TRBJ1-1; possible D gene TRBD1, 5 bases. The CDR3 extends over 15 amino acids. The CDR3 DNA follows: TGTGCCAGCAGTTTCCGGGTAGCTGCGACGGACCGAGGGGAGTTT. Protein sequence: CASSFRVAATDRGEF.

This chain connects TRBV7-9 to TRBJ1-1; TRBD1 matches 7 bases. The CDR3 runs 17 residues. Trimming at V came to 5 bases and at J to 1 base, leaving 13 bases not matched to a gene. Germline V CDR1 and CDR2: SEHNR, FQNEAQ (reference sequence). The CDR3 reads CASSITGARGSNTEAFF. DNA of the CDR3: TGTGCCAGCAGCATAACAGGGGCCCGGGGATCGAACACTGAAGCTTTCTTT.

This sequence joins TRBV6-6 and TRBJ2-3; 9 positions match TRBD2. Germline V gene lookup returns CDR1 MNHNY and CDR2 SVGAGI (reference sequence). Germline trimming cut 4 bases from V and 0 bases from J; bases unmatched to any gene: 2. CDR3 length: 15 amino acids. CDR3 sequence reads: CASSSSGDSTDTQYF. CDR3 bases: TGTGCCAGCAGTTCTAGCGGGGACAGCACAGATACGCAGTATTTT.

A few counts support this clonotype. The DNA for the CDR3 is TGTGCCAGCAGCTTGGGCAGGGATGGCTACACCTTC. Translated: CASSLGRDGYTF. The chain employs TRBV5-6 and TRBJ1-2, with D possibly being TRBD1 (5 bases). The CDR3 covers 12 residues. Germline V gene data show CDR1 as SGHDT and CDR2 as YYEEEE. V shed 0 bases and J shed 6 bases, with 6 bases lying between them.

This chain joins TRBV12-3 or TRBV12-4 and TRBJ2-1; D is unresolved. The germline V and J ends were trimmed by 0 bases and 9 bases, with 6 bases remaining between them. The CDR3 length is 12 residues. The CDR3 DNA is TGTGCCAGCAGTTTAGCGGCCGCTGAGCAGTTCTTC. This encodes CASSLAAAEQFF.

This clonotype was seen a few times. This chain uses TRBV21-1 with TRBJ1-4; the table calls TRBD1, which could not be checked here. TRBV21-1 is tagged as a pseudogene. The CDR3 covers 16 residues. The CDR3 bases are TGTGCCAGCAGCGCCCGGAGTGACAGGGTCGGGGAAAAACTGTTTTTT. It yields the protein CASSARSDRVGEKLFF.

The V and J genes are TRBV18 and TRBJ2-2; no clear D. The germline V gene has CDR1 KGHSH and CDR2 LQKENI. The CDR3 totals 17 residues. V lost 0 bases, J lost 3 bases, and 14 bases lay in between. This chain's CDR3 is CASSPPNSGHHTGELFF. The CDR3 coding sequence is TGTGCCAGCTCACCACCGAATTCTGGGCACCACACCGGGGAGCTGTTTTTT.

This clonotype was seen only a few times. The chain is built from TRBV6-5 and TRBJ1-5; possible D gene TRBD1, 5 bases. Germline V gene sequence: CDR1 MNHEY, CDR2 SVGAGI. Trimming stripped 10 bases from V and 8 bases from J, with 27 bases between. There are 16 residues in the CDR3. The CDR3 region has the DNA TGTGCCAATAGCATCGCTCCGCTCGAAGTACAGGAGCCCCAGCATTTT. This encodes CANSIAPLEVQEPQHF.

This clonotype has a handful of counts. V is TRBV27 and J is TRBJ1-5; no clear D gene. Germline lookup yields CDR1 MNHEY and CDR2 SMNVEV (reference sequence). V was pared by 2 bases and J by 7 bases, with 9 bases between. The CDR3 runs 13 residues. DNA for the CDR3: TGTGCCAGCAGTTTAATGGCGGCCCAGCCCCAGCATTTT. Encoded protein: CASSLMAAQPQHF.

This clonotype has a handful of counts. The rearrangement joins TRBV4-2 to TRBJ2-1; 8 nucleotides match TRBD2. The germline V gene has CDR1 LGHNA and CDR2 YNFKEQ. The CDR3 totals 16 residues. The V gene end was trimmed by 4 bases and the J gene end by 7 bases; junction bases not matched to a gene: 12. For the CDR3, the DNA is TGTGCCAGCAGCCTACCCGGGACTAGTGCATATAATGAGCAGTTCTTC. Translated: CASSLPGTSAYNEQFF.

This clonotype was recorded many times. The chain uses TRBV23-1 and TRBJ2-3; 7 bases map to TRBD2. TRBV23-1 is known as an ORF, though its function is uncertain. The CDR3 is 14 amino acids. V shed 1 base, J shed 9 bases, and the junction held 7 bases outside the gene matches. The CDR3 loop is CASSQLPGGGTQYF. CDR3 in DNA: TGCGCCAGCAGTCAATTACCGGGAGGCGGGACGCAGTATTTT.

The J gene is TRBJ1-1, the V gene TRBV11-2, with TRBD1 matching 10 bases. V lost 5 bases and J lost 0; bases outside the gene matches: 6. There are 16 residues in the CDR3. Germline V gene data show CDR1 as SGHAT and CDR2 as FQNNGV. CDR3 sequence (DNA): TGTGCCAGCAGCCCTGGACAGGGGGTGGTGAACACTGAAGCTTTCTTT. Translated: CASSPGQGVVNTEAFF.